A single sample gave rise to the 9 T cell receptor beta chains below, sequenced in a study of STAT3 mutations in large granular lymphocyte leukemia. Points from the study as a whole: At least one immunodominant TCR beta clonotype appeared in every T-cell large granular lymphocyte leukemia patient.

Sequencing used immunoSEQ multiplex PCR; TCRdb keeps in-frame clones, though not all of them. The table records approximately 42,000 clones, roughly 81% of them present only once. The antigens these receptors bind are not known. What was sequenced was PBMCs. The receptors shown here come from a human donor with T large granular lymphocyte leukemia. Some clones in this sample may be carry-over from other donors' samples.

This chain joins TRBV2 and TRBJ2-7, with D unresolved. Germline V gives CDR1 SNHLY, CDR2 FYNNEI. The CDR3 spans 12 residues. The ends were cut back, 6 bases at V and 3 bases at J, with 9 bases in the middle. The CDR3 loop is CASSLWIYEQYF. CDR3 in DNA: TGTGCCAGCAGCCTGTGGATCTACGAGCAGTACTTC.

This chain connects TRBV7-2 to TRBJ2-7; 9 bases map to TRBD2. Germline CDR1 and CDR2: SGHTA and FQGNSA. Losses at the gene ends were 0 bases for V and 1 base for J; bases not matched to a gene: 1. CDR3 length: 15 residues. CDR3 in DNA: TGTGCCAGCAGCTTAGCAGGACTAGCGTCCTACGAGCAGTACTTC. This encodes CASSLAGLASYEQYF.

The chain recombines TRBV28 with TRBJ1-3; D is unclear. Trimming took off 5 bases at V and 2 bases at J, with 10 bases between the two ends. Germline V CDR1 and CDR2: MDHEN, SYDVKM. The CDR3 contains 14 residues. The CDR3 nucleotides are TGTGCCAGCAGTCGCGGAGGAGCTGGAAACACCATATATTTT. Translation: CASSRGGAGNTIYF.

This clone showed up just once. V and J are TRBV5-4 and TRBJ2-6, with D unclear. The CDR3 totals 16 residues. V gave up 0 bases and J gave up 0 bases, with 7 bases separating them. Germline V gene lookup returns CDR1 SGHNT and CDR2 YYREEE (reference sequence). The CDR3 spells CASSLGPLSGANVLTF. The CDR3 coding sequence is TGTGCCAGCAGCTTGGGGCCCCTCTCTGGGGCCAACGTCCTGACTTTC.

The chain carries TRBV7-9 and TRBJ1-3, with D possibly being TRBD1 (5 bases). CDR3 length: 16 residues. The V gene lost 2 bases and the J gene lost 2 bases, with 13 bases spanning the gap. Germline CDR1 is SEHNR and CDR2 is FQNEAQ (reference sequence). The CDR3 coding sequence is TGTGCCAGCAGCTTATCCACCGGGACTCCTGGAAACACCATATATTTT. Its protein is CASSLSTGTPGNTIYF.

The chain joins TRBV10-3 to TRBJ1-6; D unclear. The CDR3 runs 16 residues. The V end lost 3 bases, the J end lost 1 base, and 10 bases lay between the germline ends. Germline V gene sequence: CDR1 ENHRY, CDR2 SYGVKD. The CDR3 region is CAISEHERSYNSPLHF. As DNA, the CDR3 is TGTGCCATCAGTGAACACGAAAGGTCCTATAATTCACCCCTCCACTTT.

This clone was found a few times. The chain links TRBV14 to TRBJ2-5; D remains ambiguous. This CDR3 spans 13 amino acids. The V end was cut by 3 bases, the J end by 5 bases, with 10 bases between. Germline-derived CDR1 and CDR2 are SGHDN and FVKESK. DNA for the CDR3: TGTGCCAGCAGCCAGGCCCTCTGGGAGACCCAGTACTTC. Protein sequence: CASSQALWETQYF.

This clone has a single count. This sequence joins TRBV6-6 and TRBJ2-6, with D perhaps TRBD1 (5 bases). Trimming removed 6 bases at V and 0 bases at J, with 12 bases between. CDR1 is MNHNY and CDR2 is SVGAGI in the germline V gene (reference sequence). CDR3 length: 16 residues. The CDR3 region is CASSSGPSSGANVLTF. The CDR3 region has the DNA TGTGCCAGCAGCTCAGGGCCGAGCTCTGGGGCCAACGTCCTGACTTTC.

The chain has TRBV5-1 and TRBJ1-6; D is undetermined. This CDR3 contains 15 residues. Trimming took off 3 bases at V and 7 bases at J, with 14 bases between the two ends. Looked up from germline, CDR1 is SGHRS and CDR2 is YFSETQ. Here the CDR3 DNA reads TGCGCCAGCAGCTCCGGACTAACGCTGAATTCACCCCTCCACTTT. Its translation is CASSSGLTLNSPLHF.